The next 13 T cell receptor beta chains were all read from a single sample in a study of shared clonotypes between healthy human individuals. TCRdb keeps only in-frame clones here, not all; method: immunoSEQ multiplex PCR. The sample includes hundreds of thousands of clones, 85% to 95% of them seen just once. CD45RO negativity and positive selection for CCR7 defined naive CD8 cells, a population that excluded terminally differentiated effector memory CD45RA+ cells. Sequencing was carried out using naive CD8+ T cells sorted from blood. The receptors here all came from a man aged 25-45 years in good health.

This chain uses TRBV9 with TRBJ2-1, with D perhaps TRBD1 (5 bases). Germline V gives CDR1 SGDLS, CDR2 YYNGEE. V lost 0 bases and J lost 2, with 12 bases in between. This CDR3 region has 16 residues. The CDR3 DNA sequence: TGTGCCAGCAGCGTAGATGGGGCCGGGCCCTACAATGAGCAGTTCTTC. Amino acid sequence: CASSVDGAGPYNEQFF.

This chain connects TRBV2 to TRBJ1-2, with a tentative D call TRBD1 (6 bases). Trimming shortened V by 10 bases and J by 1 base, and 25 bases separated the two germline ends. CDR3 length equals 17 residues. Germline loops: CDR1 SNHLY, CDR2 FYNNEI. For the CDR3, the DNA is TGTGCCACCCCTTACCTTGAGGGGGGGGATGGTAACTATGGCTACACCTTC. Translating gives CATPYLEGGDGNYGYTF.

This sequence joins TRBV11-2 and TRBJ2-1; TRBD2 agrees at 8 bases. The J segment lost 4 bases and the V segment lost 4 bases, leaving 21 bases of the junction unmatched. The CDR3 is made up of 20 amino acids. Germline CDR1 and CDR2: SGHAT and FQNNGV. The CDR3 region is CASSSERAWSGGTFYNEQFF. The CDR3 nucleotides read TGTGCCAGCAGCTCAGAAAGGGCTTGGTCGGGAGGGACCTTTTACAATGAGCAGTTCTTC.

This chain connects TRBV10-1 to TRBJ2-5; D may be TRBD2 (6 bases). The germline V gene has CDR1 WNHNN and CDR2 SYGVQD (reference sequence). Trimming removed 2 bases at V and 3 bases at J, with 13 bases between. This CDR3 has 15 amino acids. CDR3 coding DNA: TGCGCCAGCAGTGAGGCTCTGCGGGGCAAAGAGACCCAGTACTTC. The encoded protein is CASSEALRGKETQYF.

The chain employs TRBV9 and TRBJ2-3, with 11 bases identical to TRBD2. In germline, CDR1 is SGDLS, CDR2 YYNGEE. The V and J ends lost 0 bases and 5 bases, in that order; junction bases with no gene match: 8. CDR3 length: 17 amino acids. The CDR3 sequence is CASSVEIAGGPLDTQYF. In DNA form, the CDR3 reads TGTGCCAGCAGCGTAGAAATAGCGGGAGGGCCATTAGATACGCAGTATTTT.

This clone has more than one count but fewer than ten. In the same sample, other DNA sequences code for this CDR3. The chain carries TRBV9 and TRBJ1-1, with D possibly matching TRBD1 (6 bases). Germline CDR1 and CDR2: SGDLS and YYNGEE. V shed 0 bases and J shed 1 base, with 7 bases lying between them. CDR3 length: 14 residues. The CDR3 DNA follows: TGTGCCAGCAGCGTAGGGGGGCCGAACACTGAAGCTTTCTTT. Protein product: CASSVGGPNTEAFF.

This chain joins TRBV2 and TRBJ2-1; 11 nucleotides agree with TRBD2. This CDR3 contains 16 residues. Germline CDR1 and CDR2: SNHLY and FYNNEI. The V segment lost 5 bases and the J segment 8 bases; nucleotides outside the gene matches: 11. CDR3 in DNA: TGTGCCAGCAGTTTCTCTACTAGCGGGAGTTGGGATGAGCAGTTCTTC. Encoded protein: CASSFSTSGSWDEQFF.

This chain uses TRBV5-1 with TRBJ2-5; D might be TRBD1 (6 bases). Germline-derived CDR1 and CDR2 are SGHRS and YFSETQ. CDR3 size: 14 residues. V lost 0 bases, J lost 4 bases, and 10 bases lay in between. The CDR3 region is CASSLEGDPETQYF. The CDR3 DNA reads TGCGCCAGCAGCTTGGAGGGGGATCCAGAGACCCAGTACTTC.

V usage is TRBV11-2 and J usage is TRBJ2-6; D gene unclear. CDR3 length equals 15 residues. Per germline, CDR1 SGHAT and CDR2 FQNNGV. V was shortened by 8 bases and J by 0 bases, with 11 bases between the two germline ends. DNA for the CDR3: TGTGCCAGCGCCAAAACGGGCTCTGGGGCCAACGTCCTGACTTTC. Encoded protein: CASAKTGSGANVLTF.

This clone was picked up one time. The chain recombines TRBV4-1 with TRBJ2-1; D remains ambiguous. The V end was cut by 0 bases, the J end by 3 bases, with 15 bases between. Looked up from germline, CDR1 is MGHRA and CDR2 is YSYEKL. The CDR3 spans 17 residues. The CDR3 nucleotides are TGCGCCAGCAGCCAAGATAATAGCTACCCATTCTACAATGAGCAGTTCTTC. Translating it yields CASSQDNSYPFYNEQFF.

The chain has TRBV29-1 and TRBJ2-1, with 7 bases lining up with TRBD2. CDR1 is SQVTM and CDR2 is ANQGSEA in the germline V gene. V shed 0 bases, J shed 0 bases, and the junction held 14 bases outside the gene matches. The CDR3 spans 19 residues. The CDR3 loop is CSVEDLLAGERSSYNEQFF. The CDR3 coding sequence is TGCAGCGTTGAAGATCTTCTGGCGGGGGAGAGGAGCTCCTACAATGAGCAGTTCTTC.

The gene calls are TRBV11-2 and TRBJ2-2; 10 bases are shared with TRBD2. The CDR3 totals 18 residues. The germline V gene has CDR1 SGHAT and CDR2 FQNNGV. With V trimmed by 3 bases and J by 2 bases, 9 bases remained unmatched. The CDR3 loop reads CASSFDIGLAVNTGELFF. The DNA for the CDR3 is TGTGCCAGCAGCTTCGATATAGGACTAGCGGTAAACACCGGGGAGCTGTTTTTT.

In the case of this clone: One end of the junction varies from germline; a read error may be responsible. This sample also contains other DNA sequences that code for the same CDR3. This rearrangement joins TRBV9 to TRBJ2-1; D unresolved. The germline CDR1 and CDR2 sequences are SGDLS and YYNGEE. The CDR3 totals 14 residues. This CDR3 reads CASSVEGSYNEQFF. The CDR3 DNA sequence: TGTGCCAGCAGTGTAGAAGGAAGCTACAATGAGCAGTTCTTC.